The entry below describes one T cell receptor beta chain. Its antigen is undetermined. The sample is drawn from a study of response to subunit inactivated influenza vaccine. Study-level points and caveats: Authors proposed each seasonal influenza vaccination draws in few new T cells.

MiXCR, run by TCRdb on the RT-PCR reads, gives a single entry per CDR3 protein. This table holds approximately 700,000 distinct CDR3 sequences, roughly 14% found once. Per the germline V gene, CDR1 is LNHNV and CDR2 is YYDKDF (reference sequence). The CDR3 runs 14 residues. J lost 5 bases, V lost 6 bases, and 9 bases had no gene match. This material consisted of PBMCs from blood, taken approximately 15 days before vaccination. The V gene is TRBV15, the J gene TRBJ2-7; TRBD1 matches 8 bases. The receptor was isolated from a man aged 50-59 years who received an inactivated influenza vaccine. The CDR3 spells CATSEDRGSDEQYF. CDR3 DNA: TGTGCCACCAGTGAAGACAGGGGCTCGGACGAGCAGTACTTC.